The 24 T cell receptor beta chains below come from one sample, sequenced in a study of cytomegalovirus exposure and HLA in healthy donors. The PCR made use of 60 Vbeta and 13 Jbeta primers. Sequencing used immunoSEQ multiplex PCR; TCRdb keeps in-frame clones, though not all of them. The sample lists around 100,000 clones; around 76% were seen once. Sequences were obtained from PBMCs. The receptors were sampled from a woman aged 50 to 60 in good health and CMV-seropositive.

This clone has just one count. The chain links TRBV15 to TRBJ1-1; D may be TRBD1 (5 bases). Looked up from germline, CDR1 is LNHNV and CDR2 is YYDKDF (reference sequence). This CDR3 region has 13 residues. V dropped 8 bases and J dropped 5 bases, with 15 bases sitting between them. The CDR3 DNA reads as TGTGCCACCGCCCATTTGGGGCCGACTGAAGCTTTCTTT. This codes for CATAHLGPTEAFF.

The chain links TRBV11-2 to TRBJ2-3, with a weak D call TRBD2 (7 bases). CDR1 and CDR2 (germline): SGHAT, FQNNGV. This CDR3 comprises 14 residues. Trimming cost V 4 bases and J 2 bases, with 10 bases left between them. The CDR3 protein is CASSYRGATDTQYF. CDR3 in DNA: TGTGCCAGCAGCTACCGGGGGGCCACAGATACGCAGTATTTT.

Here the CDR3 DNA reads TGTGCCAGCTCACTCCGGGACTTACAAGAGACCCAGTACTTC. This gives the protein CASSLRDLQETQYF. J is TRBJ2-5 and V is TRBV18; maybe TRBD2 (6 bases). Germline CDR1 reads KGHSH; CDR2 reads LQKENI. This CDR3 contains 14 residues. Trimming stripped 4 bases from V and 2 bases from J, with 11 bases between.

This chain links TRBV7-8 with TRBJ1-2; 9 positions agree with TRBD1. The germline V gene has CDR1 SGHVS and CDR2 FQNEAQ. CDR3 length: 15 residues. V was clipped by 5 bases and J by 0 bases; unmatched bases: 4. The CDR3 sequence is CASSPDRGANYGYTF. The CDR3 bases are TGTGCCAGCAGCCCAGACAGGGGGGCTAACTATGGCTACACCTTC.

This chain connects TRBV18 to TRBJ2-4; 8 bases map to TRBD2. Germline CDR1 reads KGHSH; CDR2 reads LQKENI. The CDR3 has 13 amino acids. The trim removed 6 bases at V and 7 bases at J, leaving 5 bases unmatched. CDR3 protein: CASSREGGNIQYF. CDR3 in DNA: TGTGCCAGCTCCCGGGAGGGGGGCAACATTCAGTACTTC.

This rearrangement joins TRBV11-2 to TRBJ1-6; 7 bases match TRBD1. The ends lost 5 bases at V and 7 bases at J; junction bases unmatched: 8. The CDR3 runs to 15 residues. The V gene's germline CDR1 is SGHAT and CDR2 FQNNGV. The CDR3 nucleotides read TGTGCCAGCAGCGGGGCGCGACAGGGAAATTCACCCCTCCACTTT. Translating gives CASSGARQGNSPLHF.

The chain employs TRBV6-1 and TRBJ1-2; 8 nucleotides align to TRBD1. The CDR3 runs to 13 residues. The V segment lost 5 bases and the J segment 6 bases; nucleotides outside the gene matches: 5. Germline V gives CDR1 MNHNS, CDR2 SASEGT. The CDR3 loop reads CASSLQGVDGYTF. CDR3 DNA sequence: TGTGCCAGCAGTCTACAGGGGGTCGATGGCTACACCTTC.

J is TRBJ2-4 and V is TRBV6-5; possibly TRBD1 for D (5 bases). CDR1 MNHEY and CDR2 SVGAGI come from the germline V gene. This CDR3 is 11 amino acids long. Trimming stripped 6 bases from V and 7 bases from J, with 7 bases between. The CDR3 DNA is TGTGCCAGCAGCCAGGGTAACATTCAGTACTTC. Its translation: CASSQGNIQYF.

As regards this clone: At one boundary the junction diverges from the germline segment, which might be a read error. The chain carries TRBV5-4 and TRBJ1-1, with 7 bases identical to TRBD1. The CDR3 sequence is 13 residues long. Germline loops: CDR1 SGHNT, CDR2 YYREEE (reference sequence). The CDR3 DNA reads TGTGCCAGCAGCTTGGAGACAGGGACCTCAAGAGACTTT. Protein product: CASSLETGTSRDF.

This clone has more than one count but fewer than ten. The chain joins TRBV5-4 to TRBJ1-6; 7 bases line up with TRBD1. Germline V lookup: CDR1 SGHNT, CDR2 YYREEE (reference sequence). CDR3 length: 15 amino acids. The junction had 3 bases not matched to a gene; V was cut back by 0 bases and J by 6 bases. CDR3 nucleotides: TGTGCCAGCAGCTTGGCCGGGACAGTTAATTCACCCCTCCACTTT. Its protein is CASSLAGTVNSPLHF.

This clone was recorded once. One end of the junction is discordant with germline, which a read error may explain. The CDR3 loop reads CANSPSGGGPNTGELFF. The CDR3 region has the DNA TGTGCCAACAGCCCTAGCGGGGGAGGCCCTAACACCGGGGAGCTGTTTTTT. This rearrangement joins TRBV7-3 to TRBJ2-2, with 10 bases identical to TRBD2. CDR3 length: 17 amino acids. The germline V gene encodes CDR1 SGHTA and CDR2 FQGTGA.

The chain uses TRBV13 and TRBJ2-7; TRBD1 aligns across 10 bases. V gave up 1 base and J gave up 3 bases; unmatched junction bases: 3. Germline V gene sequence: CDR1 PRHDT, CDR2 FYEKMQ (reference sequence). CDR3 length: 15 amino acids. CDR3 nucleotides: TGTGCCAGCAGCTTAGCGGGACAGGGGAACTACGAGCAGTACTTC. The encoded protein is CASSLAGQGNYEQYF. The variable domain in full, completed from reference TRBV13 and TRBJ2-7, reads AAGVIQSPRHLIKEKRETATLKCYPIPRHDTVYWYQQGPGQDPQFLISFYEKMQSDKGSIPDRFSAQQFSDYHSELNMSSLELGDSALYFCASSLAGQGNYEQYFGPGTRLTVT.

This clone was found a few times. A read error may produce the germline difference seen at one junction end. The chain combines TRBV7-3 with TRBJ2-2; tentatively, D is TRBD1 (6 bases). In germline, CDR1 is SGHTA, CDR2 FQGTGA. This CDR3 region has 14 residues. The CDR3 DNA follows: TGTGCCGGCAGCTCCGGACAGTCCACCGGGGAGCTGTTTTTT. This encodes CAGSSGQSTGELFF.

The rearrangement uses TRBV6-1 and TRBJ1-4; 7 positions agree with TRBD1. The CDR3 runs to 13 residues. Germline V gene sequence: CDR1 MNHNS, CDR2 SASEGT. J lost 8 bases, V lost 8 bases, and 8 bases had no gene match. The CDR3 region is CASLDRENEKLFF. Written as DNA, the CDR3 is TGTGCCAGCCTCGACAGGGAGAACGAAAAACTGTTTTTT.

This chain joins TRBV30 and TRBJ1-5, with 7 bases lining up with TRBD1. With V trimmed by 0 bases and J by 2 bases, 16 bases remained unmatched. The CDR3 runs to 19 residues. CDR1 is GTSNPN, CDR2 SVGIG, per germline (reference sequence). CDR3 in DNA: TGTGCCTGGAGTGTTACCCCGTCGGGGGACAGAGTCGGCAATCAGCCCCAGCATTTT. It specifies CAWSVTPSGDRVGNQPQHF.

This clone was seen more than once but under ten times. The CDR3 here is CASSRTGEAFYEQYF. CDR3 nucleotide sequence: TGTGCCAGCAGCCGGACAGGGGAGGCTTTCTACGAGCAGTACTTC. The chain joins TRBV7-9 to TRBJ2-7, with TRBD1 identical over 9 bases. This CDR3 region has 15 residues. Germline lookup yields CDR1 SEHNR and CDR2 FQNEAQ (reference sequence). With V trimmed by 5 bases and J by 3 bases, 8 bases remained unmatched. The variable domain in full, with the rest retrieved from reference TRBV7-9 and TRBJ2-7, is DTGVSQNPRHKITKRGQNVTFRCDPISEHNRLYWYRQTLGQGPEFLTYFQNEAQLEKSRLLSDRFSAERPKGSFSTLEIQRTEQGDSAMYLCASSRTGEAFYEQYFGPGTRLTVT.

The chain employs TRBV13 and TRBJ1-2; 10 bases align to TRBD1. The CDR3 totals 16 residues. Looked up from germline, CDR1 is PRHDT and CDR2 is FYEKMQ (reference sequence). Trimming at V came to 4 bases and at J to 5 bases, leaving 10 bases not matched to a gene. CDR3 bases: TGTGCCAGCAGCTATATTTCGGGACAGGGGCTGTATGGCTACACCTTC. Translated: CASSYISGQGLYGYTF.

V and J are TRBV30 and TRBJ1-3, with 7 bases fitting TRBD1. The CDR3 has 16 residues. V was clipped by 2 bases and J by 0 bases; unmatched bases: 7. Germline assignment: CDR1 GTSNPN and CDR2 SVGIG (reference sequence). The CDR3 bases are TGTGCCTGGAGTCCTACAGGGGCGATCTCTGGAAACACCATATATTTT. This codes for CAWSPTGAISGNTIYF.

The chain carries TRBV9 and TRBJ2-2; TRBD2 agrees at 13 bases. The germline V gene encodes CDR1 SGDLS and CDR2 YYNGEE. Trimming at V came to 3 bases and at J to 0 bases, leaving 5 bases not matched to a gene. This CDR3 has 18 amino acids. The CDR3 sequence: CASSGRTSGGPNTGELFF. The CDR3, as DNA: TGTGCCAGCAGCGGACGGACTAGCGGGGGACCGAACACCGGGGAGCTGTTTTTT.

This chain connects TRBV6-1 to TRBJ2-3; D remains ambiguous. Germline assignment: CDR1 MNHNS and CDR2 SASEGT. This CDR3 has 13 amino acids. V lost 8 bases and J lost 3, with 12 bases in between. The CDR3 DNA reads as TGTGCCAGCGCCACAGAAAGAACAGATACGCAGTATTTT. Translated, it gives CASATERTDTQYF.

A single count supports this clone. The chain recombines TRBV4-1 with TRBJ2-3, with D possibly matching TRBD1 (5 bases). The germline CDR1 and CDR2 sequences are MGHRA and YSYEKL. Trimming took 0 bases from V and 1 from J, leaving 11 bases between them. CDR3 length equals 16 residues. CDR3 in amino acids: CASSQDPARGTDTQYF. The DNA of the CDR3 is TGCGCCAGCAGCCAAGATCCAGCCAGGGGCACAGATACGCAGTATTTT.

This chain uses TRBV29-1 with TRBJ1-2; perhaps TRBD1 as D (5 bases). CDR1 and CDR2 from the germline V gene are SQVTM and ANQGSEA. The CDR3 covers 14 residues. Trimming cost V 4 bases and J 4 bases, with 16 bases left between them. The CDR3 DNA reads TGCAGCGTTGCGTCGCGGGGGATAGTCTATGGCTACACCTTC. It translates to CSVASRGIVYGYTF.

Regarding this clone: Other DNA sequences in this specimen translate into the identical CDR3. This sequence joins TRBV19 and TRBJ2-7; D uncertain. Germline V gene sequence: CDR1 LNHDA, CDR2 SQIVND (reference sequence). Between the trimmed V and J ends, which lost 2 bases and 2 bases, there was a span of 13 bases. This CDR3 is built from 15 residues. CDR3 in DNA: TGTGCCAGTAGTATAATCTTAAGCGCAACCTACGAGCAGTACTTC. As protein: CASSIILSATYEQYF.

This clone was counted only a few times. The V gene is TRBV4-2, the J gene TRBJ2-7; 9 bases match TRBD2. After removal of 4 bases from V and 6 bases from J, the junction contained 4 bases not matched to a gene. CDR1 LGHNA and CDR2 YNFKEQ come from the germline V gene. The CDR3 sequence is 13 residues long. Here the CDR3 DNA reads TGTGCCAGCAGCCCGGGACTAGCCAGCGAGCAGTACTTC. Amino acid sequence: CASSPGLASEQYF.